This TCR beta chain was observed in a study of blood T cell repertoires in COVID-19. Across the study: The analysed material was cDNA or gDNA that came from T cells, B-cell-depleted T cells, or PBMCs.

CDR3 length: 14 amino acids. The ends lost 5 bases at V and 9 bases at J; junction bases unmatched: 10. Germline-derived CDR1 and CDR2 are MNHEY and SVGEGT. Generated by immunoSEQ multiplex PCR, the TCRdb table keeps only in-frame clones and is missing some. The sample has over 90,000 clones; over 75% are singletons. Sequenced: peripheral blood. The source of this sequence is a human donor in a cohort sampled during active or convalescent COVID-19. The chain uses TRBV6-2 or TRBV6-3 and TRBJ2-1; 7 bases map to TRBD1. This chain's CDR3 is CASSDGQVRSEQFF. For the CDR3, the DNA is TGTGCCAGCAGTGACGGACAGGTGAGGAGTGAGCAGTTCTTC.